This T cell receptor beta chain was obtained from a study of blood T cell repertoires in COVID-19. Study information: Specimens from acute and convalescent COVID-19 originated in the United States, Italy and Spain.

Authors' methods: Reference gene primers were amplified, and this amplification served to estimate nucleated cell counts. Clones were read by immunoSEQ multiplex PCR, and TCRdb kept only the in-frame ones, dropping some. Clone size and the V and J calls come from that table; the DNA yielded D and trimming. The data contain over 70,000 clones, approximately 80% of them seen just once; the ten biggest clones take up around 7%. This clone was detected only a few times. CDR3 length: 14 amino acids. Trimming took off 7 bases at V and 7 bases at J, with 16 bases between the two ends. In germline, CDR1 is MNHEY, CDR2 SVGAGI. While infection was still active, Seattle patients were enrolled and then followed longitudinally.

The J gene is TRBJ2-2, the V gene TRBV6-5; a possible D gene is TRBD2 (6 bases). The sequenced sample consisted of peripheral blood. The clonotype originates from a man aged 30 to 45 with COVID-19, enrolled during active disease. CDR3 nucleotides: TGTGCCAGCAAAAGACTAGATCGAAACGGGGAGCTGTTTTTT. Its protein is CASKRLDRNGELFF.